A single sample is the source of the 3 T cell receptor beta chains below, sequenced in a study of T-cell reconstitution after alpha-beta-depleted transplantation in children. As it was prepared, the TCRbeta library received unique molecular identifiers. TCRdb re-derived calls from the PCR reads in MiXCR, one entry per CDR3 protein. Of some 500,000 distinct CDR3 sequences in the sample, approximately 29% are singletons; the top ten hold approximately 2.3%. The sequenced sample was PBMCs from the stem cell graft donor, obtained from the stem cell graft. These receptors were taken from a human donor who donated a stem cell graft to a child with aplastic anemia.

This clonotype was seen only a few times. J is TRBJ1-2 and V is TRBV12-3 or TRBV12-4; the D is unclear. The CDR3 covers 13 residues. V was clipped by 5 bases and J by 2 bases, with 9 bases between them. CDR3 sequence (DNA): TGTGCCAGCAGTCCTCAAACAAACTATGGCTACACCTTC. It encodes CASSPQTNYGYTF.

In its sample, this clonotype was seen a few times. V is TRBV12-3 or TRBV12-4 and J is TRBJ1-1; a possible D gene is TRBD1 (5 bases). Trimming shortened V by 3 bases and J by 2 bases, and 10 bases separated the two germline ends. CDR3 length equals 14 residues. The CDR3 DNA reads TGTGCCAGCAGTTTTGTGGGACGAAACACTGAAGCTTTCTTT. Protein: CASSFVGRNTEAFF.

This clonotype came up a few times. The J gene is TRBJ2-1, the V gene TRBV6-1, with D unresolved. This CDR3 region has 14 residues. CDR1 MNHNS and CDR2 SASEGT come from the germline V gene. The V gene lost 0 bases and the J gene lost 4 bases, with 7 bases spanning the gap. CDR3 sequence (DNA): TGTGCCAGCAGTGAAGCCGGGTATTACAATGAGCAGTTCTTC. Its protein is CASSEAGYYNEQFF.